This T cell receptor beta chain came from a study of graft-versus-host responses after intestinal transplantation. Intraepithelial plus lamina propria lymphocytes were released by processing graft tissue. Only in-frame clones appear in the TCRdb table, and some are missing; sequencing was by immunoSEQ multiplex PCR. The data hold about 1,900 clones, with over 75% observed a single time. Specimen: ileum tissue, collected 55 to 60 days after intestinal transplant. The sequence came from a human patient who received an intestinal transplant, so some T cells may come from the graft donor.

The CDR3 coding sequence is TGTGCCAGCAGGTCAGGGGGTATGTACGATCAGCCCCAGCATTTT. Its protein is CASRSGGMYDQPQHF. The gene calls are TRBV28 and TRBJ1-5, with 7 bases identical to TRBD1. The V gene's germline CDR1 is MDHEN and CDR2 SYDVKM. Losses at the gene ends were 6 bases for V and 5 bases for J; bases not matched to a gene: 10. The CDR3 is 15 residues long. The entire variable domain, with the rest obtained from reference TRBV28 and TRBJ1-5, is as follows: DVKVTQSSRYLVKRTGEKVFLECVQDMDHENMFWYRQDPGLGLRLIYFSYDVKMKEKGDIPEGYSVSREKKERFSLILESASTNQTSMYLCASRSGGMYDQPQHFGDGTRLSIL.